A single sample is the source of the 26 T cell receptor beta chains below, sequenced in a study of blood T cell repertoires in COVID-19 (dated by TCRdb to 2018 to 2020). Libraries were built with the immunoSEQ multiplex PCR assay. Sourced from immuneACCESS, this table was stored by TCRdb with only in-frame sequences that have V and J called. A share of the clones is absent; for the studies checked, an unresolved V gene accounts for under half, and the remainder has no known explanation. The sample data list roughly 240,000 clones, and roughly four fifths of these were observed just once. The ten largest clones capture 4.7% of the sample. Sequencing input: peripheral blood. These receptors were collected from a woman in her seventies with acute or convalescent COVID-19.

The V call is TRBV7-2, the J call TRBJ1-1; 7 bases fit TRBD1. The CDR3 consists of 18 residues. J lost 1 base, V lost 1 base, and 12 bases had no gene match. The germline gives CDR1 SGHTA, CDR2 FQGNSA. CDR3 region: CASSLGQGSMSRNTEAFF. CDR3 bases: TGTGCCAGCAGCTTAGGACAGGGCAGCATGTCGCGGAACACTGAAGCTTTCTTT.

This chain joins TRBV19 and TRBJ1-2, with 10 bases fitting TRBD1. The V segment lost 4 bases and the J segment 6 bases; nucleotides outside the gene matches: 5. Looked up from germline, CDR1 is LNHDA and CDR2 is SQIVND (reference sequence). This CDR3 comprises 14 residues. CDR3 sequence reads: CASSRRQGADGYTF. The CDR3 region has the DNA TGTGCCAGTAGTAGACGACAGGGGGCGGATGGCTACACCTTC.

This clone was counted a few times. Here the CDR3 DNA reads TGTGCCAGCAGCTTAGCTCGGGAATCGACTGAAGCTTTCTTT. Translation gives CASSLARESTEAFF. This rearrangement joins TRBV7-2 to TRBJ1-1, with D hard to call. CDR3 length equals 14 residues. V lost 0 bases and J 5 bases, leaving 10 bases between the germline ends. The germline gives CDR1 SGHTA, CDR2 FQGNSA.

This clone has a single count. The V gene is TRBV25-1, the J gene TRBJ1-1; possible D gene TRBD1, 5 bases. The CDR3 has 15 amino acids. Germline CDR1 reads MGHDK; CDR2 reads SYGVNS. V shed 2 bases and J shed 3 bases, with 13 bases lying between them. For the CDR3, the DNA is TGTGCCAGCAGTGAAGGGCTCCAAGGGGACACTGAAGCTTTCTTT. It yields the protein CASSEGLQGDTEAFF. The complete variable domain, with remaining parts taken from reference TRBV25-1 and TRBJ1-1, reads EADIYQTPRYLVIGTGKKITLECSQTMGHDKMYWYQQDPGMELHLIHYSYGVNSTEKGDLSSESTVSRIRTEHFPLTLESARPSHTSQYLCASSEGLQGDTEAFFGQGTRLTVV.

The rearrangement joins TRBV5-1 to TRBJ2-3, with a weak D call TRBD1 (6 bases). CDR3 length: 15 amino acids. Germline V CDR1 and CDR2: SGHRS, YFSETQ. V was pared by 4 bases and J by 1 base, with 13 bases between. CDR3 nucleotide sequence: TGCGCCAGCAGCCCCTTACAGGGAGGCACAGATACGCAGTATTTT. It translates to CASSPLQGGTDTQYF.

A single count supports this clone. The CDR3 here is CASRPEPRQGGEQPQHF. CDR3 in DNA: TGTGCCAGCAGACCTGAACCCCGACAGGGAGGCGAACAGCCCCAGCATTTT. The chain links TRBV19 to TRBJ1-5; 7 positions match TRBD1. The germline V gene encodes CDR1 LNHDA and CDR2 SQIVND (reference sequence). V shed 9 bases, J shed 7 bases, and the junction held 21 bases outside the gene matches. The CDR3 is 17 residues long.

The genes are TRBV7-2 and TRBJ2-1; 7 positions agree with TRBD1. Germline V CDR1 and CDR2: SGHTA, FQGNSA. V shed 2 bases, J shed 10 bases, and the junction held 2 bases outside the gene matches. CDR3 length: 12 amino acids. The CDR3, as DNA: TGTGCCAGCAGCTTAAGGGGGCGGGAGCAGTTCTTC. Residues: CASSLRGREQFF.

The sample holds one count of this clone. CDR3 nucleotide sequence: TGTGCCAGCAGCCAAGTTCCGGGTAACACTGAAGCTTTCTTT. It encodes CASSQVPGNTEAFF. J is TRBJ1-1 and V is TRBV3-1 (or the pseudogene TRBV3-2); no reliable D call. The germline gives CDR1 LGHDT, CDR2 YNNKEL (reference sequence). The CDR3 totals 14 residues. V dropped 1 base and J dropped 2 bases, with 8 bases sitting between them.

This clone was seen a handful of times. DNA of the CDR3: TGTGCCAGCAGCCAATTAAATCGTGGCTACACCTTC. This sequence encodes CASSQLNRGYTF. The chain recombines TRBV16 with TRBJ1-2, with no clear D. Germline V gives CDR1 KGHSY, CDR2 FQNENV. Trimming took 1 base from V and 7 from J, leaving 7 bases between them. The CDR3 sequence is 12 residues long.

V is TRBV4-2 and J is TRBJ2-7; D might be TRBD1 (5 bases). V gave up 0 bases and J gave up 2 bases, with 8 bases separating them. From germline, CDR1 is LGHNA and CDR2 YNFKEQ. CDR3 length: 14 amino acids. CDR3 in amino acids: CASSQDQDTYEQYF. As DNA, the CDR3 is TGTGCCAGCAGCCAAGACCAGGACACCTACGAGCAGTACTTC.

This clone has only one observation. Different DNA sequences within this sample yield the same CDR3. This sequence joins TRBV19 and TRBJ1-5, with 9 bases that match TRBD1. Germline V lookup: CDR1 LNHDA, CDR2 SQIVND (reference sequence). J was trimmed by 2 bases and V by 5 bases; bases with no gene match: 7. The CDR3 sequence is 16 residues long. CDR3 loop: CASSAARQGGNQPQHF. The CDR3 nucleotides read TGTGCCAGTAGTGCAGCGCGACAGGGGGGCAATCAGCCCCAGCATTTT.

Points on this clone: The sample carries other DNA sequences with the same CDR3. Here the CDR3 reads CASSLGLAGAYEQYF. The DNA for the CDR3 is TGTGCCAGCAGCTTAGGCCTAGCGGGGGCCTACGAGCAGTACTTC. The chain links TRBV7-2 to TRBJ2-7, with 10 bases identical to TRBD2. The germline gives CDR1 SGHTA, CDR2 FQGNSA. The CDR3 has 15 amino acids. V gave up 1 base and J gave up 2 bases; unmatched junction bases: 2.

The CDR3 loop reads CASSLAQANTEAFF. The CDR3 bases are TGTGCCAGCAGCTTGGCTCAGGCGAACACTGAAGCTTTCTTT. The chain links TRBV5-8 to TRBJ1-1; D gene uncertain. From germline, CDR1 is SGHTS and CDR2 YDEGEE. CDR3 length equals 14 residues. V shed 0 bases and J shed 1 base, with 7 bases lying between them. The full variable domain, in which reference TRBV5-8 and TRBJ1-1 provide the parts outside the CDR3, is EAGVTQSPTHLIKTRGQQATLRCSPISGHTSVYWYQQALGLGLQFLLWYDEGEERNRGNFPPRFSGRQFPNYSSELNVNALELEDSALYLCASSLAQANTEAFFGQGTRLTVV.

Of note for this clone: This may come from a read error, since a much larger clone is one base off. Here the CDR3 DNA reads TGTGCCAGCAGCAGGACAGGGAACACTGAAGCTTTCTTT. This gives the protein CASSRTGNTEAFF. The chain couples TRBV9 to TRBJ1-1; 7 bases are shared with TRBD1. Germline lookup yields CDR1 SGDLS and CDR2 YYNGEE. This CDR3 contains 13 residues. V was clipped by 4 bases and J by 1 base; unmatched bases: 1.

J is TRBJ1-5 and V is TRBV6-5, with a tentative D call TRBD1 (5 bases). CDR1 and CDR2 from the germline V gene are MNHEY and SVGAGI. The germline V and J ends were trimmed by 5 bases and 0 bases, with 11 bases remaining between them. The CDR3 has 15 residues. The CDR3 region has the DNA TGTGCCAGCAGTCTCCGACAGACTAGCAATCAGCCCCAGCATTTT. It encodes CASSLRQTSNQPQHF.

This sequence joins TRBV2 and TRBJ1-1, with 8 bases matching TRBD1. V lost 8 bases and J lost 1; bases outside the gene matches: 3. CDR1 SNHLY and CDR2 FYNNEI come from the germline V gene. The CDR3 has 13 residues. CDR3 DNA: TGTGCCAGCCGAGACAGGGGGAACACTGAAGCTTTCTTT. It translates to CASRDRGNTEAFF.

This clone was observed a handful of times. CDR3: CASSPTGSAEKLFF. Written as DNA, the CDR3 is TGTGCCAGCAGCCCAACAGGGAGCGCTGAAAAACTGTTTTTT. The chain carries TRBV7-2 and TRBJ1-4, with D possibly being TRBD1 (6 bases). The length of the CDR3 is 14 residues. Germline lookup yields CDR1 SGHTA and CDR2 FQGNSA. V shed 5 bases and J shed 7 bases, with 14 bases lying between them.

The chain joins TRBV5-6 to TRBJ1-4; 8 bases are a match to TRBD1. CDR1 and CDR2 (germline): SGHDT, YYEEEE. V shed 4 bases and J 17 bases; nucleotides not matched to a gene: 13. The CDR3 spans 13 residues. CDR3 residues: CASSLTAGTGEFF. The CDR3 region has the DNA TGTGCCAGCAGCCTCACTGCCGGGACAGGCGAATTTTTT.

The chain joins TRBV7-2 to TRBJ1-4; 9 bases agree with TRBD1. CDR3 length: 16 amino acids. V lost 1 base to trimming and J lost 8 bases; unmatched junction nucleotides: 8. CDR1 is SGHTA and CDR2 is FQGNSA in the germline V gene. The CDR3 spells CASSLGLGQGREKLFF. Written as DNA, the CDR3 is TGTGCCAGCAGCTTAGGTTTGGGACAGGGTAGAGAAAAACTGTTTTTT. Drawing the rest from reference TRBV7-2 and TRBJ1-4, the complete variable domain is GAGVSQSPSNKVTEKGKDVELRCDPISGHTALYWYRQSLGQGLEFLIYFQGNSAPDKSGLPSDRFSAERTGGSVSTLTIQRTQQEDSAVYLCASSLGLGQGREKLFFGSGTQLSVL.

The chain links TRBV9 to TRBJ1-1; 9 bases match TRBD1. The CDR3 spans 16 residues. Germline V CDR1 and CDR2: SGDLS, YYNGEE. The V segment lost 4 bases and the J segment 0 bases; nucleotides outside the gene matches: 7. The CDR3 coding sequence is TGTGCCAGCAGCCCAGGGGACAGGGTAATGAACACTGAAGCTTTCTTT. Encoded protein: CASSPGDRVMNTEAFF.

This chain links TRBV3-1 (or the pseudogene TRBV3-2) with TRBJ2-5; 10 positions match TRBD2. Trimming cost V 6 bases and J 2 bases; bases outside gene matches: 9. The length of the CDR3 is 16 residues. CDR1 and CDR2 from the germline V gene are LGHDT and YNNKEL (reference sequence). CDR3 nucleotide sequence: TGTGCCAGCAGACCCGGACTAGCGGCACTTCAAGAGACCCAGTACTTC. Its translation: CASRPGLAALQETQYF.

J is TRBJ1-5 and V is TRBV7-2, with unresolved D. This CDR3 comprises 15 residues. Germline-derived CDR1 and CDR2 are SGHTA and FQGNSA. V lost 2 bases and J 3 bases, leaving 11 bases between the germline ends. The CDR3, as DNA: TGTGCCAGCAGCTTATCTCGGGGTGCCAATCAGCCCCAGCATTTT. It yields the protein CASSLSRGANQPQHF.

This clone occurred once. The CDR3 nucleotides read TGCAGTGCTAGTCTACTAGGAAACTTTAAAGAGACCCAGTACTTC. Amino acids: CSASLLGNFKETQYF. The chain couples TRBV20-1 to TRBJ2-5; a weak D match, TRBD2 (5 bases). Trimming took 3 bases from V and 3 from J, leaving 17 bases between them. Germline CDR1 is DFQATT and CDR2 is SNEGSKA (reference sequence). The CDR3 consists of 15 residues.

V gene TRBV24-1 combines with J gene TRBJ1-2; D ambiguous. Trimming shortened V by 5 bases and J by 8 bases, and 14 bases separated the two germline ends. Germline assignment: CDR1 KGHDR and CDR2 SFDVKD. This CDR3 has 13 residues. The CDR3: CATSVDWQNGYTF. The CDR3 nucleotides are TGTGCCACCAGTGTCGATTGGCAGAACGGCTACACCTTC.

On this clone itself: The sample has other DNA sequences that encode this CDR3 too. The rearrangement links TRBV5-1 to TRBJ1-1; the D is unclear. The V gene's germline CDR1 is SGHRS and CDR2 YFSETQ. V was shortened by 0 bases and J by 1 base, with 7 bases between the two germline ends. CDR3 length: 14 amino acids. In nucleotides, the CDR3 is TGCGCCAGCAGCTTGGGGCAATCGAACACTGAAGCTTTCTTT. Translating gives CASSLGQSNTEAFF.

The chain links TRBV19 to TRBJ1-2; TRBD1 matches 10 bases. CDR1 and CDR2 from the germline V gene are LNHDA and SQIVND (reference sequence). V lost 3 bases to trimming and J lost 3 bases; unmatched junction nucleotides: 7. The CDR3 totals 16 residues. CDR3 coding DNA: TGTGCCAGTAGTATCCAGACAGGGGGCAAAGACTATGGCTACACCTTC. It is translated as CASSIQTGGKDYGYTF.